This T cell receptor (beta chain) derives from a study of human T cells and chemical hapten exposure listed by TCRdb under 2021. Notes on the research overall: For sensitization, 2% DPC in acetone was applied to an approximately 2 cm by approximately 2 cm area of upper inner arm skin. Weekly therapeutic DPC doses were additionally applied to the scalp of patients throughout the roughly 23-week study period. Patch testing was performed on the upper back with Finn chambers containing 0.01% DPC, and the patch tests were scored after 6 days according to International Contact Dermatitis Research Group standards. The mostly female patient cohort included alopecia areata with under or over 50% scalp involvement, alopecia totalis and alopecia universalis. The libraries were sequenced as a pool, and the TCR yield per sample differed mostly because of small variations in library volumes within the pool. The study tracked peripheral blood TCR repertoire changes in vivo during primary and secondary sensitization to the hapten diphenylcyclopropenone (DPC) in alopecia patients. Patient blood was sampled pre-sensitization (week 0) and at 2, 6 and about 24 weeks after DPC sensitization. Blood for TCR sequencing was provided by twenty-nine alopecia patients at one to four time points (pre-sensitization, 2, 6 and 24 weeks).

Libraries were built with RACE. Sequencing instrument: NextSeq 500. Library preparation attached unique molecular identifiers to individual cDNA molecules for quantitative, reproducible TCR counting. Both TCR alpha and TCR beta chains were sequenced from each blood RNA sample. Processing in the source paper ran as follows. Samples had a median of 95,638 TCRs, with a range from 23,224 to 690,600. The Decombinator software suite was used to annotate V, J and CDR3 in the TCR reads. Every sample was subsampled to the same number of TCRs (28,000) for the PS versus PT1 abundance plots. Expanded TCRs were defined as absent before sensitization and observed at least eight times at the 2-week time point. Starting from the raw public reads, TCRdb applied fastp trimming at Q25, assembled clones with MiXCR and retained in-frame beta chains. Every CDR3 protein is listed once, alongside the most common genes and DNA of its rows. The V and J calls here are based on TCRdb, not the publication. This sample holds 350,000 to 400,000 distinct CDR3 sequences; 5.1% were observed only once. 2.6% of the sample belongs to the ten largest clones.

Findings and caveats that apply to the study as a whole: No change with DPC sensitization was found in the number of TCRs above 1 in 1000 frequency, and no evidence of global repertoire structure alterations was found. The number of PT1 expanded TCRs positively correlated with patch test score, significant at thresholds 8, 16 and 32 but not 4. Expanded TCRs formed significantly more large CDR3 similarity clusters than pre-sensitization or healthy control sets, consistent with antigen-driven responses. Because every patient had alopecia, a presumed autoimmune disease, the patients' immune response might differ from that of healthy individuals. Repeated subsampling changed both the strength of the expansion versus patch-test correlation and the threshold at which the correlation became significant.

Trimming removed 2 bases from V and 7 bases from J; the gene matches leave 11 bases unexplained. The CDR3 goes from the cysteine to the phenylalanine over 16 residues. The sequence is cut down to CDR3 DNA, 48 bases in frame from base 1. CDR1 and CDR2 were assigned from the germline V gene as MNHEY and SVGAGI. The sample holds a few counts of this clonotype. What this receptor recognizes is not known. No much larger clonotype is one base removed from it; base qualities were not supplied. The intended sense of this specimen's time point label: pre-sensitization, week 0. Reading the label with the study, this specimen's treatment or condition is: therapeutic diphenylcyclopropenone sensitization with weekly scalp DPC. Blood at each patch-test visit was drawn before the patch test was applied. Eligible patients were aged 18 to 70, diagnosed with alopecia, deemed suitable for DPC therapy, and excluded if pregnant. Total RNA was extracted from unfractionated whole blood collected in Tempus Blood RNA tubes.

The sequences come from whole blood, collected in connection with sensitization to the hapten diphenylcyclopropenone (DPC). The receptor comes from a woman aged 45-59 years with alopecia areata. Some clones in this sample may be carry-over from other donors' samples. Recombination connected TRBV6-5 to TRBJ1-1, with 9 junctional bases fitting TRBD1. The CDR3 sequence is CASSYEGGTGLLEAFF. The sequenced DNA is TGTGCCAGCAGTTACGAGGGCGGGACAGGGCTCCTTGAAGCTTTCTTT.